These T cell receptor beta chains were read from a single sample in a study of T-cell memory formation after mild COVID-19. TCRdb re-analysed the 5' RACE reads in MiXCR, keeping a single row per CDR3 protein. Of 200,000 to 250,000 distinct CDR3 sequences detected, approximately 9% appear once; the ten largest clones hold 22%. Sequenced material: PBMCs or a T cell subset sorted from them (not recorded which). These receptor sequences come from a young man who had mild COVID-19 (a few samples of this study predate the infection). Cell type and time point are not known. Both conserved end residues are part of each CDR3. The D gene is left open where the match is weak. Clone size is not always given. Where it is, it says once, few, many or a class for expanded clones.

TGTGCCAGCAGCCCAACAGGGTTCGTTCAGCCCCAGCATTTT	CASSPTGFVQPQHF	few	TRBJ1-5	NA	TRBV6-2/TRBV6-3
TGTGCCATCAGTGAGACAAAGTGGGGGTTCGGTATAAGTGGAGCTTTCTTT	CAISETKWGFGISGAFF	few	TRBJ1-1	NA	TRBV10-3
TGTGCCAGCAGCGAAACGGGTACAGATACGCAGTATTTT	CASSETGTDTQYF	NA	TRBJ2-3	NA	TRBV7-3
TGCGCCAGCAGCTTGGCCCAAGCGGGGGGGCTAGAGACCCAGTACTTC	CASSLAQAGGLETQYF	few	TRBJ2-5	TRBD2	TRBV5-1
TGTGCCAGCAGCAACCACTTGGGGGCGGACACCGGGGAGCTGTTTTTT	CASSNHLGADTGELFF	few	TRBJ2-2	NA	TRBV7-8
TGTGCCAGCAGCTTACGCCGGGGTCCCCGGGACAGGGGACACGGCTCCTACGAGCAGTACTTC	CASSLRRGPRDRGHGSYEQYF	NA	TRBJ2-7	TRBD1	TRBV7-2
TGTGCCAGCAGATTTTCAACCTTAGCGGGTAGCACAGATACGCAGTATTTT	CASRFSTLAGSTDTQYF	few	TRBJ2-3	TRBD2	TRBV7-9
TGCAGTGCTCAACAGGGTAACACTGAAGCTTTCTTT	CSAQQGNTEAFF	many	TRBJ1-1	NA	TRBV20-1
TGTGCCACCAGCAGAGGCCGGCAGCTCGAATACGAGCAGTACTTC	CATSRGRQLEYEQYF	NA	TRBJ2-7	NA	TRBV15
TGCAGCGTAGCAGGGAGTTTAGGCCAGCCCCAGCATTTT	CSVAGSLGQPQHF	NA	TRBJ1-5	NA	TRBV29-1
TGTGCCAGCAGTTACGCCGGGACAGGGTCCTACGAGCAGTACTTC	CASSYAGTGSYEQYF	few	TRBJ2-7	TRBD1	TRBV6-5
TGTGCCATCAGCGCCCACGACAGGGCGCTGGGGAATACGCAGTATTTT	CAISAHDRALGNTQYF	NA	TRBJ2-3	TRBD1	TRBV10-3
TGTGCCAGCAGTTCCCGTTTGGGACGAACTGAAGCTTTCTTT	CASSSRLGRTEAFF	few	TRBJ1-1	NA	TRBV6-5
TGTGCCAGCAGCCCGAGAGTGGGTGGGACTAACACCGGGGAGCTGTTTTTT	CASSPRVGGTNTGELFF	few	TRBJ2-2	NA	TRBV9
TGCGCCAGCCAATTGGGTGGGGCCAACGTCCTGACTTTC	CASQLGGANVLTF	few	TRBJ2-6	NA	TRBV5-1
TGCAGCGCGGGGAACACCGGGGAGCTGTTTTTT	CSAGNTGELFF	NA	TRBJ2-2	NA	TRBV29-1
TGTGCTAGCGGGGCAGGGGATCAGCCCCAGCATTTT	CASGAGDQPQHF	few	TRBJ1-5	NA	TRBV6-6
TGTGCCAGCAGTTTGGGCACCGCCTCCTACGAGCAGTACTTC	CASSLGTASYEQYF	few	TRBJ2-7	NA	TRBV12-3/TRBV12-4
TGCAGTGCTAGAGAAGGGCGACAGGGCGCAGATACGCAGTATTTT	CSAREGRQGADTQYF	few	TRBJ2-3	TRBD1	TRBV20-1
TGTGCCATCAGTGAGTCCTACGCCGGGGAGCTGTTTTTT	CAISESYAGELFF	few	TRBJ2-2	NA	TRBV10-3
TGTGCCAGCAGCTTGCGGGACCAGGACGAGCAGTACTTC	CASSLRDQDEQYF	few	TRBJ2-7	NA	TRBV5-6
TGTGCCAGCAGCTTACAGGGACAGAACACTGAAGCTTTCTTT	CASSLQGQNTEAFF	few	TRBJ1-1	NA	TRBV7-9
TGCGCCAGCAGCCAAGATTTGGGGGGCGCTCTGGACGAGCAGTACTTC	CASSQDLGGALDEQYF	NA	TRBJ2-7	NA	TRBV4-3
TGTGCCAGCACTAGGGGACTAGCGGGGTCCCCCAATGAGCAGTTCTTC	CASTRGLAGSPNEQFF	NA	TRBJ2-1	TRBD2	TRBV3-1
TGTGCCAGCAGTTCGACAGATAAAGAGACCCAGTACTTC	CASSSTDKETQYF	NA	TRBJ2-5	NA	TRBV28
TGTGCCAGCAGTTTTGAGGGGGGCCGTGCCGGGGAGCTGTTTTTT	CASSFEGGRAGELFF	few	TRBJ2-2	NA	TRBV12-3/TRBV12-4
TGTGCCAGCAGGCCAGACAGGAACTATGGCTACACCTTC	CASRPDRNYGYTF	many	TRBJ1-2	NA	TRBV6-6
TGTGCCAGCAGCTTAGGGGCCGGGACAAAAGAGACCCAGTACTTC	CASSLGAGTKETQYF	NA	TRBJ2-5	NA	TRBV7-2
TGTGCCACCAGTGATTTAGAGGCAGGGGGGTCAGGGGAGCAGTTCTTC	CATSDLEAGGSGEQFF	many	TRBJ2-1	NA	TRBV24-1
TGCGCCAGCAGCCCAACCCGGGCGAACACTGAAGCTTTCTTT	CASSPTRANTEAFF	NA	TRBJ1-1	NA	TRBV5-1
TGCGCCAGCAGAGAACTAGCGGGGGGGCCCTACGAGCAGTACTTC	CASRELAGGPYEQYF	NA	TRBJ2-7	TRBD2	TRBV5-1
TGTGCCAGCAGTGAGGGTCCCCGGGTCAGGCATACGCAGTATTTT	CASSEGPRVRHTQYF	few	TRBJ2-3	NA	TRBV25-1
TGTGCCACCAGCAGCCAGGGGGCCGATGAGACCCAGTACTTC	CATSSQGADETQYF	many	TRBJ2-5	TRBD1	TRBV15
TGCGCCAGCAGCTCATCGGGTACAGGGAGGAATGAGCAGTTCTTC	CASSSSGTGRNEQFF	few	TRBJ2-1	NA	TRBV4-3
TGTGCCAGCAGTGGACAGGGGGATAATTCACCCCTCCACTTT	CASSGQGDNSPLHF	many	TRBJ1-6	TRBD1	TRBV25-1
TGTGCCAGCAGGGGGGGGGCTGAGACCCAGTACTTC	CASRGGAETQYF	NA	TRBJ2-5	NA	TRBV12-3/TRBV12-4
TGCGCCAGCAGCCAAGATCCCCTAGCGGGGGGCAGTGGTGAGCAGTTCTTC	CASSQDPLAGGSGEQFF	NA	TRBJ2-1	TRBD2	TRBV4-3
TGTGCCTCCGGGGGCAGGGTGAACACTGAAGCTTTCTTT	CASGGRVNTEAFF	NA	TRBJ1-1	NA	TRBV30
TGTGCCAGCAGTTACGATACCGGAAATGAGCAGTTCTTC	CASSYDTGNEQFF	many	TRBJ2-1	NA	TRBV6-5
TGTGCCAGCAGCCAAGATGTGGATAATGAGCAGTTCTTC	CASSQDVDNEQFF	many	TRBJ2-1	NA	TRBV4-2
TGTGCCAGCAGCTTAGACCCGCCCAAGCGGGGGGGCCAAGAGACCCAGTACTTC	CASSLDPPKRGGQETQYF	many	TRBJ2-5	TRBD2	TRBV7-2
TGTGCCAGCAGCCCGACACCAGGGGTGCAACTGTTTTTT	CASSPTPGVQLFF	NA	TRBJ1-4	NA	TRBV28
TGTGCCAGCAGCCCTCCCCGGGCGGGAGGGAACGGGGAGCTGTTTTTT	CASSPPRAGGNGELFF	many	TRBJ2-2	TRBD2	TRBV7-9
TGTGCCACCATCCCAGGGGGGTCCTACAATGAGCAGTTCTTC	CATIPGGSYNEQFF	many	TRBJ2-1	NA	TRBV5-4
TGCAGTGCTAGGACGGGAGATACGCAGTATTTT	CSARTGDTQYF	NA	TRBJ2-3	NA	TRBV20-1
TGTGCCAGCAGTACGGACTGGTCCGGGGAGCTGTTTTTT	CASSTDWSGELFF	NA	TRBJ2-2	NA	TRBV6-2/TRBV6-3
TGTGCCAGCAGCTCAACCGGGGTCTCCTACAATGAGCAGTTCTTC	CASSSTGVSYNEQFF	few	TRBJ2-1	NA	TRBV7-3
TGTGCCAGCAGCTTGGGGCGGGGGGGAGTGAACACTGAAGCTTTCTTT	CASSLGRGGVNTEAFF	NA	TRBJ1-1	NA	TRBV6-2/TRBV6-3
TGCGCCAGCAGCTTAGACAGGGTGTCAGCTTTCTTT	CASSLDRVSAFF	few	TRBJ1-1	TRBD1	TRBV5-1
TGTGCCAGCAGCTTCGGGACAGGGGGCGCCGGGAACACTGAAGCTTTCTTT	CASSFGTGGAGNTEAFF	few	TRBJ1-1	TRBD1	TRBV7-9
TGTGCCAGCAGTTCGGCCGGGACCACGTATGGCTACACCTTC	CASSSAGTTYGYTF	NA	TRBJ1-2	NA	TRBV12-3/TRBV12-4
TGCGCCAGCAGCTACCATCAGCGGGGGGTCGGCTCAGATACGCAGTATTTT	CASSYHQRGVGSDTQYF	few	TRBJ2-3	TRBD2	TRBV5-1
TGTGCCAGCAGTGCCCAGGGATCGAAGAACGAGCAGTACTTC	CASSAQGSKNEQYF	few	TRBJ2-7	NA	TRBV25-1
TGTGCCAGCAGCCCCCGGGGGGTGGAAAAACTGTTTTTT	CASSPRGVEKLFF	few	TRBJ1-4	NA	TRBV7-9
TGTGCCAGCAGCTTCGGACACTACGAGCAGTACTTC	CASSFGHYEQYF	NA	TRBJ2-7	NA	TRBV7-9